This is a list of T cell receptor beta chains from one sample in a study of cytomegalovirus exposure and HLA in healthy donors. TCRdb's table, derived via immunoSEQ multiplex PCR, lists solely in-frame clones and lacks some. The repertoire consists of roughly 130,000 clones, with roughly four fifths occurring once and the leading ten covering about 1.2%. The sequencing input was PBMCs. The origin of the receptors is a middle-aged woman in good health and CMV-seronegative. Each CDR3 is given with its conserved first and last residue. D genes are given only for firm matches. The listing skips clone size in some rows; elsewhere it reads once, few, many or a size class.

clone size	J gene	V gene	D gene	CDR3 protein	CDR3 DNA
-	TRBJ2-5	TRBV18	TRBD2	CASSPPSSGGAETQYF	TGTGCCAGCTCACCACCCTCTAGCGGGGGGGCAGAGACCCAGTACTTC
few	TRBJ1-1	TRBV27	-	CASSRTDDTPEAFF	TGTGCCAGCAGTCGGACAGACGATACCCCTGAAGCTTTCTTT
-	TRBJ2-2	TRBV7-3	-	CASSFGQGTGELFF	TGTGCCAGCAGCTTTGGCCAGGGTACCGGGGAGCTGTTTTTT
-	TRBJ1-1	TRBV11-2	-	CASSLGGGAAFF	TGTGCCAGCAGCTTAGGGGGGGGAGCAGCTTTCTTT
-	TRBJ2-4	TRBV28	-	CASSLSHPINIQYF	TGTGCCAGCAGTTTAAGCCATCCCATAAACATTCAGTACTTC
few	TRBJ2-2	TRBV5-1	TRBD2	CASSLEGTSGGNTGELFF	TGCGCCAGCAGCTTGGAGGGGACTAGCGGGGGAAACACCGGGGAGCTGTTTTTT
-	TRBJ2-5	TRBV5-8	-	CASSLGATTQREQYF	TGTGCCAGCAGCTTGGGCGCCACTACCCAGAGGGAGCAGTACTTC
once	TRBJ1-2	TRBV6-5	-	CASSYDSVYGYTF	TGTGCCAGCAGTTACGACTCCGTATATGGCTACACCTTC
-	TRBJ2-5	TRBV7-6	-	CASSLAVGRWRETQYF	TGTGCCAGCAGCTTAGCAGTAGGACGATGGAGGGAGACCCAGTACTTC
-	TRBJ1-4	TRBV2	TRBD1	CASSWTGGWANEKLFF	TGTGCCAGCAGTTGGACAGGGGGCTGGGCTAATGAAAAACTGTTTTTT
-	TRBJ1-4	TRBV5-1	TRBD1	CASSPGTGATNEKLFF	TGCGCCAGCAGCCCGGGGACAGGGGCAACTAATGAAAAACTGTTTTTT
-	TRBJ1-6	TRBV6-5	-	CASSPGVSPLHF	TGTGCCAGCAGCCCCGGTGTTTCACCCCTCCACTTT
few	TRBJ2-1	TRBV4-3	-	CASSQDFRVDEQFF	TGCGCCAGCAGCCAAGATTTTCGGGTCGATGAGCAGTTCTTC
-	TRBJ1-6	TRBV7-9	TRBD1	CASSSARDSNSPLHF	TGTGCCAGCAGCTCCGCCCGGGACAGTAATTCACCCCTCCACTTT
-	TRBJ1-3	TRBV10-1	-	CASSLTAGGNTIYF	TGCGCCAGCAGTTTGACAGCGGGTGGAAACACCATATATTTT
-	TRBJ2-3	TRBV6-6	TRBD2	CASSYGSGTNTDTQYF	TGTGCCAGCAGTTACGGGTCCGGGACTAACACAGATACGCAGTATTTT
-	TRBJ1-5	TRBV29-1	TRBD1	CSVGTGPRQPQHF	TGCAGCGTTGGGACAGGCCCCCGTCAGCCCCAGCATTTT
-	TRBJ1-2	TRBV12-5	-	CASGPGQINYGYTF	TGTGCTAGTGGTCCAGGACAGATTAACTATGGCTACACCTTC
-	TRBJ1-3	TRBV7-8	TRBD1	CASSLSEGAYSGNTIYF	TGTGCCAGCAGCCTCTCCGAGGGGGCCTACTCTGGAAACACCATATATTTT
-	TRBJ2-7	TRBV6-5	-	CASSYRLLGHEQYF	TGTGCCAGCAGTTACCGGTTACTTGGGCACGAGCAGTACTTC
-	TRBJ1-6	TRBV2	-	CASSYRTDLNSPLHF	TGTGCCAGCAGCTATAGGACAGACCTAAATTCACCCCTCCACTTT
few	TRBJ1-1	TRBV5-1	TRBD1	CASSLETQGGSNGAFF	TGCGCCAGCAGCTTGGAAACCCAGGGGGGTTCCAATGGAGCTTTCTTT
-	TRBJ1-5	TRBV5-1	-	CASSLGGLNQPQHF	TGCGCCAGCAGCTTGGGAGGGCTCAATCAGCCCCAGCATTTT
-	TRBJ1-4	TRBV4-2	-	CASSMTLTNEKLFF	TGTGCCAGCAGCATGACACTCACTAATGAAAAACTGTTTTTT
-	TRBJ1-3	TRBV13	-	CASSRGNTGNTIYF	TGTGCCAGCAGCAGAGGGAATACTGGAAACACCATATATTTT
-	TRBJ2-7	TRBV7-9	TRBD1	CASSSTDRAHEQYF	TGTGCCAGCAGCTCTACCGACAGGGCCCACGAGCAGTACTTC
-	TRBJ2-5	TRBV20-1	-	CSVLKKESQYF	TGCAGTGTACTAAAAAAGGAGTCCCAGTACTTC
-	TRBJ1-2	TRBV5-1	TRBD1	CASSLEGQGLTPYTF	TGCGCCAGCAGCTTGGAGGGACAGGGATTAACCCCCTACACCTTC
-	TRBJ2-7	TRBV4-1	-	CASSQELSYEQYF	TGCGCCAGCAGCCAAGAACTATCCTACGAGCAGTACTTC
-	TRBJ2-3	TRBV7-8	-	CASSLPQDSDTQYF	TGTGCCAGCAGCTTACCACAGGATTCAGATACGCAGTATTTT
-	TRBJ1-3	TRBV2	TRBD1	CASTGQDRIRGF	TGTGCCAGCACGGGACAGGACAGGATTAGAGGCTTT
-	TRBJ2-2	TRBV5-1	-	CASSLGQPNTGELFF	TGCGCCAGCAGCTTGGGACAGCCGAACACCGGGGAGCTGTTTTTT
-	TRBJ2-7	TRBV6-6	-	CASSYRSGEQYF	TGTGCCAGCAGCTATAGGAGCGGCGAGCAGTACTTC
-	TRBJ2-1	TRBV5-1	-	CASSLIGGTEGEQFF	TGCGCCAGCAGCTTGATTGGGGGGACCGAGGGTGAGCAGTTCTTC
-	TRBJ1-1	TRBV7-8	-	CASSLAPGTTNTEAFF	TGTGCCAGCAGCTTAGCGCCGGGGACAACGAACACTGAAGCTTTCTTT
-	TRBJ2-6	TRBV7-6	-	CASSLVTEGDVLTF	TGTGCCAGCAGCTTAGTGACAGAAGGGGACGTCCTGACTTTC
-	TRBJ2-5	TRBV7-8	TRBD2	CASSPYTSDQETQYF	TGTGCCAGCAGCCCGTACACTAGCGACCAAGAGACCCAGTACTTC
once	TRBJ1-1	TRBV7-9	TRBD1	CASSLVGQGGAEAFF	TGTGCCAGCAGCTTAGTAGGCCAGGGGGGTGCTGAAGCTTTCTTT
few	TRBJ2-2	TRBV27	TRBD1	CASKPLGQGKTGELFF	TGTGCCAGCAAACCCTTAGGACAGGGCAAGACCGGGGAGCTGTTTTTT
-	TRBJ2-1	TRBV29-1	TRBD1	CSVEGTGVLNEQFF	TGCAGCGTTGAAGGGACAGGGGTGCTGAATGAGCAGTTCTTC
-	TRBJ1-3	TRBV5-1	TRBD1	CASSWDRGAGNTIYF	TGCGCCAGCAGCTGGGACAGGGGAGCTGGAAACACCATATATTTT
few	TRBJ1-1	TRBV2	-	CASSGGLEAFF	TGTGCCAGCAGTGGAGGCCTTGAAGCTTTCTTT
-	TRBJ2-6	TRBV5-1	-	CASSRRRISGANVLTF	TGCGCCAGCAGCCGAAGGAGGATCTCTGGGGCCAACGTCCTGACTTTC
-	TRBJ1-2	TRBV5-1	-	CASSFEVNYGYTF	TGCGCCAGCAGCTTTGAGGTTAACTATGGCTACACCTTC
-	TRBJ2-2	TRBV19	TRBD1	CAGQGAGGELFF	TGTGCCGGTCAGGGGGCAGGCGGGGAGCTGTTTTTT
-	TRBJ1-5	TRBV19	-	CASSIEEGQPQHF	TGTGCCAGTAGTATAGAGGAGGGCCAGCCCCAGCATTTT
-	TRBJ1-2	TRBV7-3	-	CASSLLPGDGYTF	TGTGCCAGCAGCTTGCTGCCAGGCGATGGCTACACCTTC
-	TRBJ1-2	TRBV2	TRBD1	CASSETTGGSGYTF	TGTGCCAGCAGTGAAACTACAGGGGGCTCTGGCTACACCTTC
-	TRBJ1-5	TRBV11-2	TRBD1	CASKSPDRVYSNQPQHF	TGTGCCAGCAAATCCCCGGACAGGGTCTATAGCAATCAGCCCCAGCATTTT
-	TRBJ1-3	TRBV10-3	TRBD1	CAIRGDREGFSGNTIYF	TGTGCCATCAGGGGGGACAGAGAAGGCTTTTCTGGAAACACCATATATTTT
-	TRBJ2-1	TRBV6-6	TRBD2	CASSLASGGLNEQFF	TGTGCCAGCAGTCTCGCTAGCGGGGGGCTTAATGAGCAGTTCTTC
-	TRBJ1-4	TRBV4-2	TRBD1	CASSRGQGASANEKLFF	TGTGCCAGCAGCCGCGGCCAGGGGGCGTCGGCTAATGAAAAACTGTTTTTT